This TCR beta chain was documented in a study of memory CD4+ T cells and cytomegalovirus serostatus. The sort gate was single viable CD3+CD4+CD8-CD45RO+ cells for memory CD4+ T cells. Here immunoSEQ multiplex PCR was the method, and the copy in TCRdb shows in-frame clones only, minus some. The profile shows some 45,000 clones, approximately 81% of them singletons. CDR1 and CDR2 (germline): SGHRS, YFSETQ. The CDR3 is 14 amino acids. Trimming stripped 0 bases from V and 6 bases from J, with 12 bases between. V usage is TRBV5-1 and J usage is TRBJ1-2; D gene uncertain. Source material: memory CD4+ T cells from blood. This receptor was taken from an adult in good health and CMV-seropositive. In DNA form, the CDR3 reads TGCGCCAGCAGCTTGGAGTTAGGGAAGGATGGCTACACCTTC. This gives the protein CASSLELGKDGYTF.